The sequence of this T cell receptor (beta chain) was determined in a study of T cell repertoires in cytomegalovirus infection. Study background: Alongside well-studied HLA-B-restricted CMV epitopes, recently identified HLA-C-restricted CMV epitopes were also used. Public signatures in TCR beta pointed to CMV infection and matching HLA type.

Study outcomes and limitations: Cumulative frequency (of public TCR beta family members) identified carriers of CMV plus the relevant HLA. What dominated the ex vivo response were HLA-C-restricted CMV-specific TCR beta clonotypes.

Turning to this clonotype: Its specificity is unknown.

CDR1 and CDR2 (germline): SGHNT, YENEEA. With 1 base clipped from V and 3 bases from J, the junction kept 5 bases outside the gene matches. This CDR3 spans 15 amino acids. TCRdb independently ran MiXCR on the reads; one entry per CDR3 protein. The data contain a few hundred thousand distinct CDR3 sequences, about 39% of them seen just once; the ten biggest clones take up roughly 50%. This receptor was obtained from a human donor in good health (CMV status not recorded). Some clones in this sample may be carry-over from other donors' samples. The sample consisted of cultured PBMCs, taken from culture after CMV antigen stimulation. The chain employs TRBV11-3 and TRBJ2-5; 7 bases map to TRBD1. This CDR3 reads CASSLGSGTEETQYF. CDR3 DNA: TGTGCCAGCAGCTTAGGTTCCGGGACAGAAGAGACCCAGTACTTC.